Sequencing of this T cell receptor (beta chain) was carried out in a study of identical twins. Study findings and constraints: The more abundant beta clonotypes in cord blood had fewer insertions, and memory repertoires did not show this. Models, which agreed with sharing between unrelated individuals, nonetheless underestimated the out-of-frame TCR alpha sharing seen in monozygotic twins. The analysis was cross-sectional rather than longitudinal within donors.

A template switching step contributed a universal primer site, while unique molecular identifiers were present in the cDNA. TCRdb recomputed calls from the 5' RACE reads with MiXCR, one row per CDR3 protein. The sample carries some 260,000 distinct CDR3 sequences, 11% to 15% recorded once. Germline assignment: CDR1 DFQATT and CDR2 SNEGSKA (reference sequence). This CDR3 is built from 16 residues. For this clonotype: Its antigen is as yet unknown. A junction end diverges from the germline sequence, so it may reflect a read error.

The sample was memory (CD45RO+) T cells sorted from blood. The V gene is TRBV20-1, the J gene TRBJ2-2, with D possibly being TRBD2 (6 bases). The clonotype was recovered from a woman aged 18-35 years in good health. CDR3 sequence reads: CCARRGAGGNTGELFF. The CDR3 DNA is TGCTGTGCTAGAAGAGGAGCGGGTGGTAACACCGGGGAGCTGTTTTTT.